This T cell receptor (beta chain) was identified during a study of blood T cells in healthy people across ages. Study details: There was about one barcoded beta molecule captured by template switching per two T cells.

Whole-study findings and limits: In older individuals, TCR beta diversity per million T cells was lower, falling roughly linearly with age. Unsorted PBMC input precluded a conclusive naive versus antigen-experienced comparison.

The V gene's germline CDR1 is LGHNA and CDR2 YSLEER. CDR3 length: 15 amino acids. V lost 1 base and J 1 base, leaving 11 bases between the germline ends. At least 6 million PBMCs were isolated per sample. It was with a sample-barcoded 5' primer and a J-beta primer mix that a second PCR of roughly 7 to 12 cycles was run. TCRdb reprocessed the 5' RACE reads via MiXCR and lists one record per CDR3 protein. This table holds hundreds of thousands of distinct CDR3 sequences, around 49% found once. A word on this clonotype: Antigen: not known.

The rearrangement joins TRBV4-3 to TRBJ2-7; D is unresolved. This TCR was sampled from a man aged 25-45 years in good health. Sequenced sample: blood. The CDR3 protein is CASSQVGQSSYEQYF. CDR3 bases: TGCGCCAGCAGCCAAGTTGGTCAATCTTCCTACGAGCAGTACTTC.